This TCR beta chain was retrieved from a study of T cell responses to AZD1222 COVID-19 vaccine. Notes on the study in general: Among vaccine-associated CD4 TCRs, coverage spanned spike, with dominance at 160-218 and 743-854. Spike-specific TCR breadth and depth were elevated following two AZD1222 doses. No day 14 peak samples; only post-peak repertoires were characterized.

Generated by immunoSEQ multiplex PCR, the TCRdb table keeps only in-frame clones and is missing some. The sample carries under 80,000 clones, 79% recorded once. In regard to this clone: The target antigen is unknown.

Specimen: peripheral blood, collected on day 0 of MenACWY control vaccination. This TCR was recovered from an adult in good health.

This CDR3 reads CASSEYLDTQYF. The DNA for the CDR3 is TGTGCCAGCAGTGAATATCTAGATACGCAGTATTTT. This rearrangement joins TRBV6-1 to TRBJ2-3; D is uncertain. CDR3 size: 12 residues. CDR1 is MNHNS and CDR2 is SASEGT in the germline V gene. V lost 2 bases and J 5 bases, leaving 5 bases between the germline ends.